These 27 T cell receptor beta chains share one sample of origin, sequenced in a study of blood T cells in healthy people across ages. A J-beta primer mix and a sample-barcoded 5' primer were used in a second PCR of roughly 6 to 11 cycles. TCRdb reanalysed the 5' RACE reads using MiXCR and keeps one entry per CDR3 protein. Of 730,000 or so distinct CDR3 sequences in the sample, roughly 47% were seen once. The sequencing sample was made of blood. These receptors were collected from an older woman in good health.

V gene TRBV9 combines with J gene TRBJ1-4; no definite D call. Between the trimmed V and J ends, which lost 4 bases and 5 bases, there was a span of 6 bases. The germline V gene has CDR1 SGDLS and CDR2 YYNGEE. The CDR3 has 12 residues. For the CDR3, the DNA is TGTGCCAGCAGCAAACCCAATGAAAAACTGTTTTTT. It is translated as CASSKPNEKLFF.

For this clonotype: With a much larger clone just one base away, this may be a read error. The V and J genes are TRBV2 and TRBJ2-1; 12 bases match TRBD2. Germline V gene lookup returns CDR1 SNHLY and CDR2 FYNNEI. Trimming at V came to 11 bases and at J to 4 bases, leaving 6 bases not matched to a gene. The CDR3 consists of 14 residues. CDR3 sequence reads: CAGTGLAGYNEQFF. The CDR3 coding sequence is TGTGCCGGCACCGGACTAGCGGGGTACAATGAGCAGTTCTTC.

This clonotype has only a few counts. The genes are TRBV4-2 and TRBJ2-7; TRBD1 is a possible D gene (6 bases). CDR3 length equals 15 residues. Germline assignment: CDR1 LGHNA and CDR2 YNFKEQ. V lost 3 bases and J lost 4, with 16 bases in between. The CDR3 region is CASSQSQGSIYEQYF. The CDR3 nucleotides read TGTGCCAGCAGCCAGAGCCAGGGGAGTATATACGAGCAGTACTTC.

The chain joins TRBV25-1 to TRBJ2-3; D might be TRBD2 (6 bases). Trimming pared 3 bases from V and 6 bases from J, leaving 25 bases between. This CDR3 spans 18 amino acids. Germline CDR1 and CDR2: MGHDK and SYGVNS. The chain's CDR3 is CASSDVGGVVYSQDTQYF. The CDR3 bases are TGTGCCAGCAGTGATGTGGGGGGAGTAGTCTATTCACAGGATACGCAGTATTTT. Variable domain in full (rest from reference TRBV25-1 and TRBJ2-3): EADIYQTPRYLVIGTGKKITLECSQTMGHDKMYWYQQDPGMELHLIHYSYGVNSTEKGDLSSESTVSRIRTEHFPLTLESARPSHTSQYLCASSDVGGVVYSQDTQYFGPGTRLTVL.

This clonotype was observed a handful of times. The V and J genes are TRBV18 and TRBJ2-1; TRBD2 matches 8 bases. The V gene's germline CDR1 is KGHSH and CDR2 LQKENI. V trimming: 3 bases; J trimming: 0 bases; junction bases outside the gene matches: 7. The CDR3 loop spans 17 amino acids. CDR3 in DNA: TGTGCCAGCTCACCGCCGAGCGGGAGTATCTCCTACAATGAGCAGTTCTTC. It translates to CASSPPSGSISYNEQFF.

V gene TRBV7-2 combines with J gene TRBJ1-2, with unresolved D. CDR1 and CDR2 (germline): SGHTA, FQGNSA. The CDR3 extends over 14 amino acids. V dropped 5 bases and J dropped 4 bases, with 14 bases sitting between them. The CDR3 region is CASSPGEGTYGYTF. In DNA form, the CDR3 reads TGTGCCAGCAGCCCTGGGGAGGGTACCTATGGCTACACCTTC.

A single count supports this clonotype. The rearrangement uses TRBV6-4 and TRBJ2-7, with a tentative D call TRBD1 (7 bases). There are 13 residues in the CDR3. The germline V gene encodes CDR1 MRHNA and CDR2 SNTAGT. In DNA, the CDR3 is TGTGCTTCTACGCGGGACAGAATGTACGAGCAGTACTTC. Translation gives CASTRDRMYEQYF.

The chain uses TRBV3-1 and TRBJ1-2, with D possibly TRBD1 on 6 matching bases. The CDR3 has 13 amino acids. The germline CDR1 and CDR2 sequences are LGHDT and YNNKEL (reference sequence). V dropped 5 bases and J dropped 4 bases, with 11 bases sitting between them. The CDR3 DNA reads TGTGCCAGCAGCAACAGGGAGTTCTATGGCTACACCTTC. This translates into CASSNREFYGYTF.

On this clonotype: The junction departs from germline at one end; a sequencing error may be responsible. The genes are TRBV5-1 and TRBJ2-3, with D perhaps matching TRBD1 or TRBD2 (7 bases each). Germline CDR1 is SGHRS and CDR2 is YFSETQ. The CDR3 has 16 amino acids. CDR3 nucleotide sequence: TGCGCCGGCAGCGGGGACAGACCCCTAAGCACAGATACGCAGTATTTT. It yields the protein CAGSGDRPLSTDTQYF.

V gene TRBV4-1 combines with J gene TRBJ1-4; D is perhaps TRBD1 (6 bases). CDR1 is MGHRA and CDR2 is YSYEKL in the germline V gene. This CDR3 is 17 amino acids long. Trimming shortened V by 0 bases and J by 5 bases, and 16 bases separated the two germline ends. The CDR3 is CASSQDPTTGSNEKLFF. DNA for the CDR3: TGCGCCAGCAGCCAAGACCCGACGACAGGCTCCAATGAAAAACTGTTTTTT.

This clonotype was found once. The chain is built from TRBV11-2 and TRBJ2-3; TRBD2 is a possible D gene (6 bases). V was pared by 2 bases and J by 2 bases, with 23 bases between. The CDR3 consists of 19 residues. Germline V gives CDR1 SGHAT, CDR2 FQNNGV. The CDR3 sequence is CASSLYIRDFDSYTDTQYF. CDR3 DNA sequence: TGTGCCAGCAGCTTATATATCCGGGACTTCGATTCCTACACAGATACGCAGTATTTT.

V gene TRBV7-2 combines with J gene TRBJ2-5; 10 bases are a match to TRBD2. The junction had 12 bases not matched to a gene; V was cut back by 5 bases and J by 3 bases. This CDR3 contains 17 residues. Germline values: CDR1 SGHTA, CDR2 FQGNSA. DNA of the CDR3: TGTGCCAGCAGCCCCTGGGGAGCGGGGGGGCTGGAAGAGACCCAGTACTTC. It is translated as CASSPWGAGGLEETQYF. Full variable domain (missing parts from reference TRBV7-2 and TRBJ2-5): GAGVSQSPSNKVTEKGKDVELRCDPISGHTALYWYRQSLGQGLEFLIYFQGNSAPDKSGLPSDRFSAERTGGSVSTLTIQRTQQEDSAVYLCASSPWGAGGLEETQYFGPGTRLLVL.

Points on this clonotype: A much bigger clone sits one base away, suggesting this may be a read error. The rearrangement joins TRBV7-2 to TRBJ2-7; D gene uncertain. The CDR3 spans 14 residues. Germline-derived CDR1 and CDR2 are SGHTA and FQGNSA. V shed 1 base and J shed 7 bases, with 14 bases lying between them. The CDR3 sequence is CASSLGGKYNEQYF. As DNA, the CDR3 is TGTGCCAGCAGCTTAGGGGGAAAATACAATGAGCAGTACTTC.

This clonotype has a single count. The rearrangement uses TRBV29-1 and TRBJ2-2; no clear D gene. This CDR3 has 12 residues. Trimming removed 7 bases from V and 0 bases from J, with 6 bases in between. From germline, CDR1 is SQVTM and CDR2 ANQGSEA. The CDR3 reads CSGTPNTGELFF. The CDR3 bases are TGCAGCGGAACTCCGAACACCGGGGAGCTGTTTTTT.

As for this clonotype: An end of the junction does not agree with germline; a read error may underlie this. The rearrangement links TRBV7-2 to TRBJ2-7, with 9 bases fitting TRBD2. The CDR3 consists of 13 residues. Germline values: CDR1 SGHTA, CDR2 FQGNSA. The CDR3, as DNA: TGTGCCAGCGGCTTAGCGGGAGTCGGGGAGCAGTACTTC. Its translation: CASGLAGVGEQYF.

This clonotype was seen ten or more times. The gene calls are TRBV4-2 and TRBJ2-5, with TRBD2 identical over 12 bases. The CDR3 extends over 19 amino acids. The J segment lost 0 bases and the V segment lost 3 bases, leaving 11 bases of the junction unmatched. In germline, CDR1 is LGHNA, CDR2 YNFKEQ. The CDR3 protein is CASSHATSGSKGYQETQYF. The CDR3 region has the DNA TGTGCCAGCAGCCATGCGACTAGCGGGAGTAAGGGGTACCAAGAGACCCAGTACTTC.

V is TRBV9 and J is TRBJ2-2; the match to TRBD2 covers 9 bases. V shed 2 bases and J 6 bases; nucleotides not matched to a gene: 8. CDR1 is SGDLS, CDR2 YYNGEE, per germline. CDR3 length: 16 residues. The CDR3 loop reads CASSVSGGRASGELFF. CDR3 sequence (DNA): TGTGCCAGCAGCGTCTCAGGCGGGAGGGCCTCCGGGGAGCTGTTTTTT.

This chain joins TRBV29-1 and TRBJ2-3; TRBD1 might be the D (7 bases). Trimming stripped 7 bases from V and 2 bases from J, with 16 bases between. This CDR3 is 14 amino acids long. Germline V CDR1 and CDR2: SQVTM, ANQGSEA. The CDR3 DNA reads as TGCAGCGCCATGGAGGGACAGAACACAGATACGCAGTATTTT. This encodes CSAMEGQNTDTQYF.

This chain links TRBV6-5 with TRBJ2-5, with D hard to call. The germline gives CDR1 MNHEY, CDR2 SVGAGI. The germline V and J ends were trimmed by 0 bases and 5 bases, with 10 bases remaining between them. This CDR3 region has 14 residues. This CDR3 reads CASSYSRAGETQYF. DNA of the CDR3: TGTGCCAGCAGTTACTCAAGGGCCGGGGAGACCCAGTACTTC.

This chain connects TRBV9 to TRBJ2-5; possible D gene TRBD2, 6 bases. This CDR3 is built from 19 residues. Trimming took 4 bases from V and 2 from J, leaving 27 bases between them. CDR1 is SGDLS, CDR2 YYNGEE, per germline. CDR3 sequence: CASSPSGVAGGLRQETQYF. DNA for the CDR3: TGTGCCAGCAGCCCCTCCGGAGTGGCCGGAGGACTACGTCAAGAGACCCAGTACTTC. Full variable domain (rest looked up from reference TRBV9 and TRBJ2-5): DSGVTQTPKHLITATGQRVTLRCSPRSGDLSVYWYQQSLDQGLQFLIQYYNGEERAKGNILERFSAQQFPDLHSELNLSSLELGDSALYFCASSPSGVAGGLRQETQYFGPGTRLLVL.

This clonotype has more than one count but fewer than ten. The chain carries TRBV18 and TRBJ2-6; no reliable D call. The CDR3 length is 18 residues. Trimming stripped 2 bases from V and 0 bases from J, with 14 bases between. Germline CDR1 reads KGHSH; CDR2 reads LQKENI. The chain's CDR3 is CASSPRSQASSGANVLTF. The DNA for the CDR3 is TGTGCCAGCTCACCAAGGTCCCAGGCAAGCTCTGGGGCCAACGTCCTGACTTTC.

This chain connects TRBV18 to TRBJ2-1; 7 positions agree with TRBD2. Germline loops: CDR1 KGHSH, CDR2 LQKENI. Trimming removed 1 base from V and 3 bases from J; junction bases left unmatched: 6. The CDR3 extends over 16 amino acids. CDR3 sequence: CASSPLGGTIYNEQFF. For the CDR3, the DNA is TGTGCCAGCTCACCACTAGGAGGGACTATCTACAATGAGCAGTTCTTC. The full variable domain, rest sourced from reference TRBV18 and TRBJ2-1, is NAGVMQNPRHLVRRRGQEARLRCSPMKGHSHVYWYRQLPEEGLKFMVYLQKENIIDESGMPKERFSAEFPKEGPSILRIQQVVRGDSAAYFCASSPLGGTIYNEQFFGPGTRLTVL.

The chain uses TRBV20-1 and TRBJ2-7; D ambiguous. The germline gives CDR1 DFQATT, CDR2 SNEGSKA (reference sequence). V lost 6 bases to trimming and J lost 6 bases, with 18 bases between them. This CDR3 comprises 13 residues. CDR3 nucleotide sequence: TGCAGTGCCTCCGGGTTCCCTGGGTCCGAGCAGTACTTC. Its translation: CSASGFPGSEQYF.

The rearrangement joins TRBV4-2 to TRBJ2-5; D may correspond to TRBD1 or TRBD2 (5 bases each). V was cut by 4 bases and J by 5 bases, with 17 bases left in between. CDR1 is LGHNA and CDR2 is YNFKEQ in the germline V gene. CDR3 length: 15 amino acids. The CDR3 here is CASSPTPGPGETQYF. The CDR3, as DNA: TGTGCCAGCAGCCCAACCCCGGGACCCGGGGAGACCCAGTACTTC.

The rearrangement joins TRBV20-1 to TRBJ2-3; 7 bases align to TRBD1. In germline, CDR1 is DFQATT, CDR2 SNEGSKA (reference sequence). The V and J ends lost 0 bases and 4 bases, in that order; junction bases with no gene match: 7. The CDR3 is 15 amino acids. CDR3 amino acids: CSARERTGWADTQYF. The CDR3 nucleotides read TGCAGTGCTAGAGAGCGGACAGGTTGGGCAGATACGCAGTATTTT.

This clonotype showed up many times. This chain connects TRBV4-1 to TRBJ2-4; TRBD2 is a possible D gene (6 bases). V shed 5 bases and J shed 8 bases, with 16 bases lying between them. Germline CDR1 is MGHRA and CDR2 is YSYEKL. CDR3 size: 14 residues. For the CDR3, the DNA is TGCGCCAGCAGCAACGGGGCAACGGGAGACATTCAGTACTTC. Encoded protein: CASSNGATGDIQYF.

The rearrangement links TRBV3-1 to TRBJ1-6; D gene uncertain. The CDR3 loop spans 13 amino acids. Germline CDR1 LGHDT, CDR2 YNNKEL (reference sequence). Between the trimmed V and J ends, which lost 4 bases and 5 bases, there was a span of 6 bases. CDR3 in amino acids: CASSRGDNSPLHF. The CDR3, as DNA: TGTGCCAGCAGCCGTGGGGATAATTCACCCCTCCACTTT.